The text below deals with one T cell receptor beta chain. Its target is not known. Trimming stripped 5 bases from V and 0 bases from J, with 10 bases between. CDR1 is MNHNS and CDR2 is SASEGT in the germline V gene. The CDR3 sequence is 15 residues long. These data come from a study of chemoradiotherapy in HPV16-positive cancers. Regarding the study as a whole: Functional assays defining HPV-specific T cells used only a couple of HPV16-positive patients.

Profiled with immunoSEQ multiplex PCR; TCRdb holds only in-frame clones, not every one. The sample consists of approximately 17,000 clones, 85% to 90% of them appearing once. The TCR comes from a human donor with HPV-associated anogenital cancer. The sequencing used blood, collected from a patient who underwent chemoradiotherapy. The chain carries TRBV6-1 and TRBJ1-4, with unresolved D. As DNA, the CDR3 is TGTGCCAGCAGTACTCGCGGGTCAACTAATGAAAAACTGTTTTTT. Protein sequence: CASSTRGSTNEKLFF.